These 7 T cell receptor beta chains share one sample of origin, sequenced in a study of regulatory T cells in long-lasting Graves disease. Time point described: newly diagnosed GD, antithyroid drugs for less than 3 months. There was RNA extracted from PBMCs, and the TCR library was made from it. Construction of TCR beta libraries relied on iRepertoire HTBI primers and on Arm-PCR targeting CDR3 regions. One entry per CDR3 protein, called by TCRdb with MiXCR from the multiplex PCR reads. The sample has about 540,000 distinct CDR3 sequences, approximately 13% seen once. These records were also assigned to another study, of T cells in Graves' hyperthyroidism and ophthalmopathy.

This specimen was peripheral blood mononuclear cells (PBMCs), taken at new diagnosis, from a patient treated with antithyroid drugs. The receptors were gathered from a man aged 30 to 45 with Graves disease.

This clonotype was counted at least ten times. The rearrangement joins TRBV5-1 to TRBJ2-7; no clear D gene. Germline V gene sequence: CDR1 SGHRS, CDR2 YFSETQ. CDR3 size: 15 residues. Trimming left V 4 bases short and J 5 bases short, with 19 bases between. The CDR3 region is CASSLSGRTYDEQYF. The CDR3, as DNA: TGCGCCAGCAGCCTATCCGGACGGACCTACGACGAGCAGTACTTC.

About this clonotype: A read error is possible here, since a much larger clone lies one base away. The chain couples TRBV5-1 to TRBJ2-1; 10 bases are a match to TRBD2. The CDR3 runs 16 residues. With V trimmed by 4 bases and J by 8 bases, 12 bases remained unmatched. CDR1 and CDR2 from the germline V gene are SGHRS and YFSETQ. The CDR3 sequence: CASSPHPASGSDEQFF. DNA of the CDR3: TGCGCCAGCAGCCCGCATCCGGCTAGCGGGAGTGATGAGCAGTTCTTC. The full variable domain, rest sourced from reference TRBV5-1 and TRBJ2-1, is KAGVTQTPRYLIKTRGQQVTLSCSPISGHRSVSWYQQTPGQGLQFLFEYFSETQRNKGNFPGRFSGRQFSNSRSEMNVSTLELGDSALYLCASSPHPASGSDEQFFGPGTRLTVL.

This clonotype was detected ten times or more. The V call is TRBV20-1, the J call TRBJ1-5; 7 positions agree with TRBD1. The germline gives CDR1 DFQATT, CDR2 SNEGSKA (reference sequence). The V segment lost 0 bases and the J segment 9 bases; nucleotides outside the gene matches: 11. This CDR3 is built from 15 residues. CDR3 sequence reads: CSARDSRDSGSPQHF. As DNA, the CDR3 is TGCAGTGCTAGAGACTCCCGGGACAGTGGCTCGCCCCAGCATTTT.

Note on this clonotype: A far larger clone lies a single base away; this is likely a read error. V and J are TRBV27 and TRBJ1-2; tentatively, D is TRBD1 (5 bases). CDR1 and CDR2 from the germline V gene are MNHEY and SMNVEV (reference sequence). This CDR3 comprises 12 residues. The DNA of the CDR3 is TGTGCCAGCAGTTCCCGCGTGGGGGGAAACGCCTTC. Protein: CASSSRVGGNAF.

The chain joins TRBV7-9 to TRBJ2-1; 8 nucleotides match TRBD2. This CDR3 contains 14 residues. Germline V lookup: CDR1 SEHNR, CDR2 FQNEAQ (reference sequence). Trimming took 5 bases from V and 15 from J; bases not matched to a gene: 15. The CDR3 DNA sequence: TGTGCCAGCAGCGCCGGGAGGGCCTTAAGTCGGCCGTTCTTC. It specifies CASSAGRALSRPFF.

This clonotype was found a few times. This sequence joins TRBV10-2 and TRBJ2-7, with D tentatively TRBD2 (7 bases). The germline gives CDR1 WSHSY, CDR2 SAAADI. CDR3 length equals 16 residues. Trimming left V 6 bases short and J 5 bases short, with 23 bases between. The CDR3 sequence: CASRRGGRGGGDEQYF. CDR3 DNA: TGCGCCAGCAGGAGAGGGGGGAGGGGAGGAGGGGACGAGCAGTACTTC.

Only a few counts were recorded for this clonotype. The CDR3 nucleotides are TGTGCCATCAGCTTACAGGGGGTCACCGGGGAGCTGTTTTTT. It codes for CAISLQGVTGELFF. This sequence joins TRBV10-3 and TRBJ2-2, with 8 bases aligning to TRBD1. The CDR3 has 14 residues. Germline CDR1 is ENHRY and CDR2 is SYGVKD. J lost 4 bases, V lost 6 bases, and 4 bases had no gene match.